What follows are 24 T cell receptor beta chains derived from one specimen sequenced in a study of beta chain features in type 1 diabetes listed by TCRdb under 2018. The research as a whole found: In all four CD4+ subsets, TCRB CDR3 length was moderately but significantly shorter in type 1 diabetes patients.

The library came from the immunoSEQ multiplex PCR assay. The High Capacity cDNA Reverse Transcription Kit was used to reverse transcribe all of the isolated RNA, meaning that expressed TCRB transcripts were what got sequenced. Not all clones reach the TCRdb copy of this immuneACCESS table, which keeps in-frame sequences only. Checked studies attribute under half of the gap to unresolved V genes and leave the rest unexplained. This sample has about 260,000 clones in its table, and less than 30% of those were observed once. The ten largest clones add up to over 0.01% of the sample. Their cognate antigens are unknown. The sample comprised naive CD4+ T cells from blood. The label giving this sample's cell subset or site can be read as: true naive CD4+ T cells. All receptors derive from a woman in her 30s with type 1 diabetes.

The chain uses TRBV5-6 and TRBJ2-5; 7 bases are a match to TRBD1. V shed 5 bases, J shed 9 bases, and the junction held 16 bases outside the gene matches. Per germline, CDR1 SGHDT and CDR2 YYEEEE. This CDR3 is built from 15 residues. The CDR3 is CASRYRGGGLEAQYF. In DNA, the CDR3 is TGTGCCAGCAGGTACCGAGGGGGCGGGCTTGAGGCCCAGTACTTC.

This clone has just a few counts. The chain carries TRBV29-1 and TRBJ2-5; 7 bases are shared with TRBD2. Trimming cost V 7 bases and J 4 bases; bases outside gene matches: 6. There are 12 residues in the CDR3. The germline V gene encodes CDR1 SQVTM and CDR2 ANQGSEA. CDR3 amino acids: CSAGLEGETQYF. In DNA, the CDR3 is TGCAGCGCCGGACTAGAAGGAGAGACCCAGTACTTC.

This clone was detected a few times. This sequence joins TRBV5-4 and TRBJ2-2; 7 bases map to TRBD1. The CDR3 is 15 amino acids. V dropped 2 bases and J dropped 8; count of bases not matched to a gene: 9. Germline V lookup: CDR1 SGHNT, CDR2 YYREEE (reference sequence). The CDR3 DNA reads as TGTGCCAGCAGCTTCGTACAGGGGAATAGTGGGGAGCTGTTTTTT. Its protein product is CASSFVQGNSGELFF.

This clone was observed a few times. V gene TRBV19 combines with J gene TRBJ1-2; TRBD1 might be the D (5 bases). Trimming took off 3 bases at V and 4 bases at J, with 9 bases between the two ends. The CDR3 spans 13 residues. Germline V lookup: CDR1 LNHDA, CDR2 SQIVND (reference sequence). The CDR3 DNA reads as TGTGCCAGTAGTATGCGACAGCCCTATGGCTACACCTTC. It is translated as CASSMRQPYGYTF.

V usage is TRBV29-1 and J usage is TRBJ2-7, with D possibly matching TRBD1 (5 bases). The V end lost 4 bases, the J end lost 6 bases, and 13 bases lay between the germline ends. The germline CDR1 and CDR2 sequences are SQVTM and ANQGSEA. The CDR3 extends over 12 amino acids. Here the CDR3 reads CSVVRGLGEQYF. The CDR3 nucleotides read TGCAGCGTTGTAAGGGGTTTGGGCGAGCAGTACTTC.

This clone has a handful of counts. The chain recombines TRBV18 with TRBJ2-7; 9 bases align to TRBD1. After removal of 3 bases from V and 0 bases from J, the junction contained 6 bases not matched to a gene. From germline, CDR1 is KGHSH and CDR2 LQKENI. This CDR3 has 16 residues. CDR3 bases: TGTGCCAGCTCACCGGTCGCGGGACAGGGCTCCTACGAGCAGTACTTC. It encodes CASSPVAGQGSYEQYF. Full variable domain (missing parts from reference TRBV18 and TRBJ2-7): NAGVMQNPRHLVRRRGQEARLRCSPMKGHSHVYWYRQLPEEGLKFMVYLQKENIIDESGMPKERFSAEFPKEGPSILRIQQVVRGDSAAYFCASSPVAGQGSYEQYFGPGTRLTVT.

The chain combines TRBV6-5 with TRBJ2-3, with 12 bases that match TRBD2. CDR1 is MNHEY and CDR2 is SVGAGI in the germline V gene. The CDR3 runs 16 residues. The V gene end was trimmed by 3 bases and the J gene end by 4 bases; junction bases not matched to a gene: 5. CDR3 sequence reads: CASSYQTSGSADTQYF. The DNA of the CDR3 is TGTGCCAGCAGTTATCAGACTAGCGGGAGTGCAGATACGCAGTATTTT.

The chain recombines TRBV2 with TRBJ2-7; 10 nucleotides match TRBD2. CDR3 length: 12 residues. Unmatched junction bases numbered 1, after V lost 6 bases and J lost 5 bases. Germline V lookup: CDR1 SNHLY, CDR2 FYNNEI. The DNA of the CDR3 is TGTGCCAGCAGGCTAGCGGGAGACGAGCAGTACTTC. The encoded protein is CASRLAGDEQYF.

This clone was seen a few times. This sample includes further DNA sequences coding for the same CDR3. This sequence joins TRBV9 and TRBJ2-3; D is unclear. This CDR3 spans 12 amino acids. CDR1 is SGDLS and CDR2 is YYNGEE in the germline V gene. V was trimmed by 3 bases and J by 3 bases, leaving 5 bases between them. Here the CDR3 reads CASSAGTDTQYF. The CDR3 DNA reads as TGTGCCAGCAGCGCCGGGACAGATACGCAGTATTTT. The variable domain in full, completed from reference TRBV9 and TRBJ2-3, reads DSGVTQTPKHLITATGQRVTLRCSPRSGDLSVYWYQQSLDQGLQFLIQYYNGEERAKGNILERFSAQQFPDLHSELNLSSLELGDSALYFCASSAGTDTQYFGPGTRLTVL.

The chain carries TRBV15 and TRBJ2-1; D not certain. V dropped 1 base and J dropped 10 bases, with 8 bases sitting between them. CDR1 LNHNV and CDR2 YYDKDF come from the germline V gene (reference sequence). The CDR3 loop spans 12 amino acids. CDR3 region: CATSRVSVEQFF. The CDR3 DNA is TGTGCCACCAGCAGAGTGTCTGTGGAGCAGTTCTTC.

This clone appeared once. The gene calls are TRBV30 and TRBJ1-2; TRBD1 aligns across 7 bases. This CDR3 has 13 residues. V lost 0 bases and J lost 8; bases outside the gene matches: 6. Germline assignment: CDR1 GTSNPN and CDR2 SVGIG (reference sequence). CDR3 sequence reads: CAWSVNRGLGYTF. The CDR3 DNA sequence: TGTGCCTGGAGTGTTAACAGGGGTTTGGGCTACACCTTC.

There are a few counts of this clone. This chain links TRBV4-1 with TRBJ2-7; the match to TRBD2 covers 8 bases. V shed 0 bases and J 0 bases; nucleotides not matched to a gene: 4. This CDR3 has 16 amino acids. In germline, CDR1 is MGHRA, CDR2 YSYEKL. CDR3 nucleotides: TGCGCCAGCAGCCAAGATTCCAGCGGGAGCTCCTACGAGCAGTACTTC. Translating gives CASSQDSSGSSYEQYF.

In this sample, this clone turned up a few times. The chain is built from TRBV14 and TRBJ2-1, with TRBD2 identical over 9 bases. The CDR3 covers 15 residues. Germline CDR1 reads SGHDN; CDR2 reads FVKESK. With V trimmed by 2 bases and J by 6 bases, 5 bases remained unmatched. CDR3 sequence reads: CASSQLGLAINEQFF. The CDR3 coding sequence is TGTGCCAGCAGCCAACTGGGACTAGCCATCAATGAGCAGTTCTTC.

This CDR3 is CASSVLATSADTQYF. In DNA form, the CDR3 reads TGTGCCAGCAGCGTGCTCGCGACTAGCGCAGATACGCAGTATTTT. The chain joins TRBV9 to TRBJ2-3; 8 bases agree with TRBD2. The CDR3 covers 15 residues. The V segment lost 2 bases and the J segment 4 bases; nucleotides outside the gene matches: 6. The germline V gene has CDR1 SGDLS and CDR2 YYNGEE.

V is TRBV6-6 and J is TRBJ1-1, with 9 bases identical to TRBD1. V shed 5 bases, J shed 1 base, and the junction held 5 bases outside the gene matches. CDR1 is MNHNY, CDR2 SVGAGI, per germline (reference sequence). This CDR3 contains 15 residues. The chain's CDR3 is CASSRETGGNTEAFF. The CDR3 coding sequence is TGTGCCAGCAGTCGCGAGACAGGGGGGAACACTGAAGCTTTCTTT.

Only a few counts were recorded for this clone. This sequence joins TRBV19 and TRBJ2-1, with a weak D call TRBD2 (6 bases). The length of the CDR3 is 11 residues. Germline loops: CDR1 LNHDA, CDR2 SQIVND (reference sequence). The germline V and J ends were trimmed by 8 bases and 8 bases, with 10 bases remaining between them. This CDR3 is CASYSGHEQFF. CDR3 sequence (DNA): TGTGCCAGTTATAGCGGCCATGAGCAGTTCTTC.

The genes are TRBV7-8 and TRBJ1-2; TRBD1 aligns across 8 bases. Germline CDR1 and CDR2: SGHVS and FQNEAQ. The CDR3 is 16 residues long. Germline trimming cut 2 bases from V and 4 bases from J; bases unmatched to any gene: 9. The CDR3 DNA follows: TGTGCCAGCAGCTTACGGGGACAGGTCGTCGGCTATGGCTACACCTTC. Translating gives CASSLRGQVVGYGYTF.

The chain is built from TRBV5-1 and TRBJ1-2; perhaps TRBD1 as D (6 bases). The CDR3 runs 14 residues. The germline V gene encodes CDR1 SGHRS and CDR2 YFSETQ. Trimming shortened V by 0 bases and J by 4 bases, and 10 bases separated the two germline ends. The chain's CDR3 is CASSLEEGGYGYTF. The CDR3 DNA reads TGCGCCAGCAGCTTGGAAGAAGGGGGCTATGGCTACACCTTC. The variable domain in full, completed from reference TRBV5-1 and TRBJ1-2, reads KAGVTQTPRYLIKTRGQQVTLSCSPISGHRSVSWYQQTPGQGLQFLFEYFSETQRNKGNFPGRFSGRQFSNSRSEMNVSTLELGDSALYLCASSLEEGGYGYTFGSGTRLTVV.

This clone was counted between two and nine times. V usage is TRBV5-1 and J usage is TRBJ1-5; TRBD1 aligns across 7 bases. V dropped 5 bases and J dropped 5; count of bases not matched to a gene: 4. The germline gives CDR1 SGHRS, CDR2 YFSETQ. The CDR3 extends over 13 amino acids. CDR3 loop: CASRVDRDQPQHF. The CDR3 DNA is TGCGCCAGCAGGGTAGACAGGGATCAGCCCCAGCATTTT.

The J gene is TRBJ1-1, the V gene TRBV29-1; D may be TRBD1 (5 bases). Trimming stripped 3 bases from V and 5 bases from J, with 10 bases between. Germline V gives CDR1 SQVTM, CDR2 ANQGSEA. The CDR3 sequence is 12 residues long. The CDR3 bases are TGCAGCGTTGATCAGGGTTGGACTGAAGCTTTCTTT. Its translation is CSVDQGWTEAFF.

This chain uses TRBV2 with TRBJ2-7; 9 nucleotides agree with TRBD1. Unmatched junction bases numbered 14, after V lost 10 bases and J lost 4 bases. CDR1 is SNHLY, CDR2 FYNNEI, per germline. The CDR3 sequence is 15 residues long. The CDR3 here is CATLRPGQGRYEQYF. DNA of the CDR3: TGTGCCACCCTAAGACCGGGACAGGGACGATACGAGCAGTACTTC.

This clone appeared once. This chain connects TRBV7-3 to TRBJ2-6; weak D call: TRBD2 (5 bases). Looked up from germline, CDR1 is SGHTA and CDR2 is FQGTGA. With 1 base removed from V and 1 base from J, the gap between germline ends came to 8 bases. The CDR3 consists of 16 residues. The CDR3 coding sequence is TGTGCCAGCAGCTTAATAACGGGGTCTGGGGCCAACGTCCTGACTTTC. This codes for CASSLITGSGANVLTF.

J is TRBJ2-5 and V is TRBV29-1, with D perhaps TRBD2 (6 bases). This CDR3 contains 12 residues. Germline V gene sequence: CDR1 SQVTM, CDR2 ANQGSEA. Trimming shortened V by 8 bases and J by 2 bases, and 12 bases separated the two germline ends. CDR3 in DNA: TGCAGCCCGAGGAGGGAGCAAGAGACCCAGTACTTC. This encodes CSPRREQETQYF.

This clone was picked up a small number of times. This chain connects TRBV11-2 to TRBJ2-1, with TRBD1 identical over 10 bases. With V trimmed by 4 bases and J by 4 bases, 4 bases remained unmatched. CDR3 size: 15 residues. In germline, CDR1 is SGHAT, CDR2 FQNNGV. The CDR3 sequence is CASSYRDRGYNEQFF. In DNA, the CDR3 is TGTGCCAGCAGCTACCGGGACAGGGGATACAATGAGCAGTTCTTC.